The source of this T cell receptor beta chain is a study of blood T cell repertoires in COVID-19. The method was immunoSEQ multiplex PCR; TCRdb's version includes in-frame clones alone and lacks a portion of them. The sample yields 100,000 or so clones, roughly 84% seen once. The CDR3 is 15 residues long. Trimming took 2 bases from V and 0 from J, leaving 8 bases between them. The sequence was collected from a man in his 70s with active or convalescent COVID-19. Sequencing input: peripheral blood. The rearrangement uses TRBV23-1 and TRBJ1-5; D call uncertain. TRBV23-1 qualifies as an ORF whose function is uncertain. The CDR3 bases are TGCGCCAGCAGTCAAGGCAGAAATAGCAATCAGCCCCAGCATTTT. Translating gives CASSQGRNSNQPQHF.